One and the same sample provided the 8 T cell receptor beta chains below, sequenced in a study of cytomegalovirus exposure and HLA in healthy donors. In the PCR, 60 Vbeta and 13 Jbeta primers were used. The method was immunoSEQ multiplex PCR; TCRdb's version includes in-frame clones alone and lacks a portion of them. The table lists 150,000 to 200,000 clones, roughly four fifths of them singletons. The sequenced sample consisted of PBMCs. The source is a woman younger than 45 in good health and CMV-seropositive.

As to this clone: The identical CDR3 is also encoded by other nucleotide sequences in the sample. The chain combines TRBV6-5 with TRBJ2-3, with TRBD2 identical over 7 bases. CDR3 size: 15 residues. Trimming at V came to 6 bases and at J to 2 bases, leaving 8 bases not matched to a gene. Per germline, CDR1 MNHEY and CDR2 SVGAGI. CDR3 in DNA: TGTGCCAGCAGCCGACTAGCTTCTTCCACAGATACGCAGTATTTT. It translates to CASSRLASSTDTQYF.

This chain joins TRBV7-7 and TRBJ2-1, with a weak D call TRBD2 (6 bases). V lost 3 bases and J 9 bases, leaving 9 bases between the germline ends. Germline-derived CDR1 and CDR2 are SSHAT and FNYEAQ (reference sequence). CDR3 size: 12 residues. The CDR3 DNA reads as TGTGCCAGCAGCTTGAGGGGAGGTGAGCAGTTCTTC. Its protein is CASSLRGGEQFF.

The chain carries TRBV5-8 and TRBJ1-4; TRBD1 matches at 11 bases. Germline CDR1 and CDR2: SGHTS and YDEGEE. There are 15 residues in the CDR3. Unmatched junction bases numbered 6, after V lost 4 bases and J lost 7 bases. CDR3 in DNA: TGTGCCAGCAGCGCAGGGACAGGGGGGGCTGAAAAACTGTTTTTT. It encodes CASSAGTGGAEKLFF.

The chain combines TRBV6-4 with TRBJ2-1; 8 positions agree with TRBD2. V dropped 3 bases and J dropped 7; count of bases not matched to a gene: 5. CDR1 and CDR2 from the germline V gene are MRHNA and SNTAGT. This CDR3 region has 14 residues. The CDR3 is CASSEERGRNEQFF. CDR3 bases: TGTGCCAGCAGTGAGGAGCGGGGGCGGAATGAGCAGTTCTTC.

This chain uses TRBV27 with TRBJ2-7; D is uncertain. The germline CDR1 and CDR2 sequences are MNHEY and SMNVEV (reference sequence). CDR3 length: 13 residues. V dropped 8 bases and J dropped 4 bases, with 15 bases sitting between them. The CDR3 DNA follows: TGTGCCAGCTGGCGACAAGGTCTGTACGAGCAGTACTTC. Its translation: CASWRQGLYEQYF.

This chain links TRBV10-3 with TRBJ2-5; 7 bases fit TRBD1. The CDR3 is made up of 13 amino acids. Trimming cost V 11 bases and J 5 bases; bases outside gene matches: 11. The germline gives CDR1 ENHRY, CDR2 SYGVKD. This CDR3 is CAVNRGYGETQYF. DNA for the CDR3: TGTGCCGTTAACAGGGGATATGGGGAGACCCAGTACTTC.

The chain has TRBV5-1 and TRBJ1-1; D remains ambiguous. Trimming stripped 0 bases from V and 1 base from J, with 7 bases between. CDR3 size: 14 residues. Looked up from germline, CDR1 is SGHRS and CDR2 is YFSETQ. The CDR3 here is CASSLETQNTEAFF. The DNA of the CDR3 is TGCGCCAGCAGCTTGGAGACACAGAACACTGAAGCTTTCTTT.

This chain links TRBV2 with TRBJ2-3, with 8 positions matching TRBD2. From germline, CDR1 is SNHLY and CDR2 FYNNEI. CDR3 length: 13 residues. The junction had 3 bases not matched to a gene; V was cut back by 3 bases and J by 7 bases. CDR3 sequence: CASSDGGVNTQYF. CDR3 in DNA: TGTGCCAGCAGTGACGGGGGGGTTAATACGCAGTATTTT.